The entry below gives a single TCR beta chain sequence along with its context. V gave up 2 bases and J gave up 2 bases, with 6 bases separating them. Germline V CDR1 and CDR2: SGDLS, YYNGEE. The CDR3 loop spans 13 amino acids. The sample originates from a study of CD8+ T cells in alopecia areata. Sequencing used cDNA as its template, made by extracting RNA and reverse transcribing it. Libraries were prepared by immunoSEQ multiplex PCR; TCRdb keeps only in-frame clonotypes and omits some of them. This sample yields about 260,000 clones, of which around three fifths are seen a single time; about 0.88% belongs to the top ten. Treatment specified: oral pan-JAK inhibitor, 5-10 mg twice daily.

The sequence was collected from a human donor with alopecia areata. The chain uses TRBV9 and TRBJ2-3; D perhaps matches TRBD1 (5 bases). This specimen consisted of CD4+ T cells sorted from blood, obtained at week 52, from a patient treated with tofacitinib. CDR3 sequence: CASSVRVTDTQYF. The CDR3 bases are TGTGCCAGCAGCGTCAGGGTCACAGATACGCAGTATTTT.